The 32 T cell receptor beta chains below were found in one sample sequenced in a study of CD8 T cells in ankylosing spondylitis (dated by TCRdb to the late 2010s). The study at large found these results: A TCR beta motif made up of seven or eight highly homologous amino acid variants appeared to be characteristic of blood from ankylosing spondylitis patients.

No antigen has been identified for these receptors. Libraries were prepared through 5' RACE. The listed sequencing device is Illumina HiSeq 2500. Using fastp trimming at Q25 and MiXCR clonotype assembly, TCRdb reanalyzed the public sequencing data and kept in-frame beta chains. Each record represents a unique CDR3 protein, reported with the most common genes and DNA among its rows. This sample lists fewer than 650,000 distinct CDR3 sequences; roughly 13% were detected once. Jointly, the top ten make up nearly 7% of the sample. The sample taken for sequencing was blood, either unsorted or a sorted T cell fraction (not recorded which). These receptor sequences come from a male donor with ankylosing spondylitis.

This clonotype has a handful of counts. V and J are TRBV20-1 and TRBJ1-1, with D unclear. Trimming left V 6 bases short and J 6 bases short, with 11 bases between. Germline V lookup: CDR1 DFQATT, CDR2 SNEGSKA (reference sequence). This CDR3 is built from 11 residues. Written as DNA, the CDR3 is TGCAGTGCACCCGGGGAGGCTGAAGCTTTCTTT. It yields the protein CSAPGEAEAFF.

This chain joins TRBV5-1 and TRBJ1-5; D call uncertain. Germline V CDR1 and CDR2: SGHRS, YFSETQ. V lost 0 bases, J lost 8 bases, and 15 bases lay in between. CDR3 size: 15 residues. CDR3 nucleotides: TGCGCCAGCAGCTTGGGTGGCGCGGGTGGGGAGCCCCAGCATTTT. Translated: CASSLGGAGGEPQHF.

In this sample, this clonotype turned up many times. This chain connects TRBV12-3 or TRBV12-4 to TRBJ2-7, with TRBD2 matching over 8 bases. The CDR3 is made up of 13 amino acids. With V trimmed by 6 bases and J by 4 bases, 5 bases remained unmatched. CDR3 amino acids: CASSLGGGYEQYV. CDR3 sequence (DNA): TGTGCCAGCAGCCTCGGGGGGGGGTACGAGCAGTACGTC.

This chain joins TRBV29-1 and TRBJ1-2; tentative D call: TRBD1 (5 bases). The CDR3 is 15 residues long. V was trimmed by 4 bases and J by 3 bases, leaving 18 bases between them. Germline assignment: CDR1 SQVTM and CDR2 ANQGSEA. DNA for the CDR3: TGCAGCGTTGTCCCGATGCTCAGGGCTGACTATGGCTACACCTTC. This translates into CSVVPMLRADYGYTF.

The chain employs TRBV7-9 and TRBJ1-1; D is ambiguous. Germline CDR1 and CDR2: SEHNR and FQNEAQ (reference sequence). The V end lost 5 bases, the J end lost 3 bases, and 10 bases lay between the germline ends. The CDR3 covers 13 residues. As DNA, the CDR3 is TGTGCCAGCAGCATTGGTAGGGACACTGAAGCTTTCTTT. It is translated as CASSIGRDTEAFF.

The chain's CDR3 is CASSYSGTDRSGNTIYF. The CDR3 DNA sequence: TGTGCCAGCAGTTACTCGGGGACAGACAGATCTGGAAACACCATATATTTT. The chain has TRBV6-5 and TRBJ1-3, with 7 bases matching TRBD1. J lost 1 base, V lost 0 bases, and 6 bases had no gene match. The CDR3 sequence is 17 residues long. The germline CDR1 and CDR2 sequences are MNHEY and SVGAGI.

The J gene is TRBJ2-4, the V gene TRBV6-2 or TRBV6-3; D not certain. This CDR3 has 16 amino acids. With 5 bases removed from V and 2 bases from J, the gap between germline ends came to 16 bases. Germline CDR1 MNHEY, CDR2 SVGEGT. CDR3 sequence: CASSQVPGGTKNIQYF. In DNA form, the CDR3 reads TGTGCCAGCAGTCAGGTCCCCGGTGGGACCAAAAACATTCAGTACTTC.

J is TRBJ2-2 and V is TRBV27; D unclear. This CDR3 has 9 residues. Germline V gene lookup returns CDR1 MNHEY and CDR2 SMNVEV (reference sequence). Trimming stripped 7 bases from V and 8 bases from J, with 2 bases between. CDR3 nucleotide sequence: TGTGCCAGCAAGGGGGAGCTGTTTTTT. It is translated as CASKGELFF.

This clonotype was recorded a few times. The chain uses TRBV6-1 and TRBJ2-1, with a weak D call TRBD2 (5 bases). V was trimmed by 5 bases and J by 8 bases, leaving 13 bases between them. The germline V gene encodes CDR1 MNHNS and CDR2 SASEGT. The length of the CDR3 is 13 residues. Here the CDR3 DNA reads TGTGCCAGCAGTCGGGGTACCGGCGATGAGCAGTTCTTC. This gives the protein CASSRGTGDEQFF.

This clonotype was detected many times. J is TRBJ1-5 and V is TRBV2, with D uncertain. The CDR3 loop spans 12 amino acids. The V gene lost 4 bases and the J gene lost 5 bases, with 6 bases spanning the gap. CDR1 and CDR2 from the germline V gene are SNHLY and FYNNEI. The chain's CDR3 is CASSGSDQPQHF. CDR3 bases: TGTGCCAGCAGTGGGAGTGATCAGCCCCAGCATTTT.

J is TRBJ2-7 and V is TRBV5-1, with 9 bases matching TRBD1. Trimming took 6 bases from V and 4 from J; bases not matched to a gene: 8. CDR3 length: 14 residues. Looked up from germline, CDR1 is SGHRS and CDR2 is YFSETQ. As DNA, the CDR3 is TGCGCCAGCAATGAAGGGACAGGGCTGTACGAGCAGTACTTC. It codes for CASNEGTGLYEQYF.

This clonotype showed up just a few times. V is TRBV7-2 and J is TRBJ1-2; no definite D call. Germline V gives CDR1 SGHTA, CDR2 FQGNSA. Trimming stripped 5 bases from V and 9 bases from J, with 13 bases between. The CDR3 has 12 residues. Written as DNA, the CDR3 is TGTGCCAGCAGCATTACGGGCCAGAGCTACACCTTC. Translated, it gives CASSITGQSYTF.

This clonotype was seen a few times. The chain is built from TRBV6-2 or TRBV6-3 and TRBJ2-1; tentatively, D is TRBD2 (6 bases). The CDR3 sequence is 17 residues long. Per germline, CDR1 MNHEY and CDR2 SVGEGT. V shed 6 bases and J shed 0 bases, with 18 bases lying between them. CDR3: CASRASLGGNSYNEQFF. The DNA of the CDR3 is TGTGCCAGCAGAGCCTCTCTAGGAGGGAACTCCTACAATGAGCAGTTCTTC.

In regard to this clonotype: The conserved closing phenylalanine or tryptophan is absent in this CDR3, likely reflecting a read error. The CDR3 sequence: CSAERTGPSPDTQYI. Here the CDR3 DNA reads TGCAGCGCTGAACGGACAGGACCTTCCCCAGATACGCAGTATATT. This chain connects TRBV29-1 to TRBJ2-3; 7 nucleotides match TRBD1. Looked up from germline, CDR1 is SQVTM and CDR2 is ANQGSEA. This CDR3 has 15 residues.

This clonotype was counted at least ten times. The rearrangement links TRBV19 to TRBJ2-1; no clear D. Looked up from germline, CDR1 is LNHDA and CDR2 is SQIVND (reference sequence). Trimming left V 0 bases short and J 8 bases short, with 5 bases between. The CDR3 runs to 12 residues. CDR3 sequence (DNA): TGTGCCAGTAGTATAGATGGGTATGAGCAGTTCTTC. This codes for CASSIDGYEQFF. The full variable domain, its missing parts supplied by reference TRBV19 and TRBJ2-1, is DGGITQSPKYLFRKEGQNVTLSCEQNLNHDAMYWYRQDPGQGLRLIYYSQIVNDFQKGDIAEGYSVSREKKESFPLTVTSAQKNPTAFYLCASSIDGYEQFFGPGTRLTVL.

The chain links TRBV12-3 or TRBV12-4 to TRBJ2-1; the match to TRBD2 covers 9 bases. The CDR3 runs 14 residues. V lost 5 bases and J lost 7; bases outside the gene matches: 6. CDR3 protein: CASSPSGIANEQFF. The DNA for the CDR3 is TGTGCCAGCAGTCCTAGCGGGATAGCAAATGAGCAGTTCTTC.

This clonotype has a handful of counts. V is TRBV5-4 and J is TRBJ1-4, with 8 bases matching TRBD1. Trimming took 3 bases from V and 4 from J; bases not matched to a gene: 5. This CDR3 spans 15 amino acids. Germline CDR1 reads SGHNT; CDR2 reads YYREEE (reference sequence). CDR3 in amino acids: CASSSRQGLNEKLFF. As DNA, the CDR3 is TGTGCCAGCAGCTCCCGACAGGGGCTTAATGAAAAACTGTTTTTT.

This clonotype was counted between two and nine times. CDR3 DNA sequence: TGTGCCAGCAGTGAATGGGATGGCTACACCTTC. It translates to CASSEWDGYTF. The chain is built from TRBV6-1 and TRBJ1-2; the D is unclear. The CDR3 runs to 11 residues. Germline CDR1 MNHNS, CDR2 SASEGT. V dropped 2 bases and J dropped 6 bases, with 4 bases sitting between them.

This clonotype was seen more than once but under ten times. The rearrangement links TRBV20-1 to TRBJ2-1; possible D gene TRBD2, 6 bases. With 3 bases removed from V and 5 bases from J, the gap between germline ends came to 17 bases. Germline V gene data show CDR1 as DFQATT and CDR2 as SNEGSKA (reference sequence). This CDR3 has 15 residues. DNA for the CDR3: TGCAGTGCTAGGGGCGGGACGCCGGGGGACAATGAGCAGTTCTTC. It is translated as CSARGGTPGDNEQFF.

This chain joins TRBV7-8 and TRBJ2-7, with 11 nucleotides matching TRBD2. The CDR3 sequence is 18 residues long. V lost 3 bases and J lost 3; bases outside the gene matches: 13. The V gene's germline CDR1 is SGHVS and CDR2 FQNEAQ. The CDR3, as DNA: TGTGCCAGCAGCTTGAAGGGACTAGCGGTCCTTGGGGTCTACGAGCAGTACGTC. Its protein product is CASSLKGLAVLGVYEQYV.

This clonotype was counted a few times. The V call is TRBV20-1, the J call TRBJ2-2; D is possibly TRBD1 (6 bases). Looked up from germline, CDR1 is DFQATT and CDR2 is SNEGSKA (reference sequence). The CDR3 spans 14 residues. Trimming pared 6 bases from V and 1 base from J, leaving 12 bases between. DNA for the CDR3: TGCAGTGCAAGGGACATGAGGAACACCGGGGAGCTGTTTTTT. It specifies CSARDMRNTGELFF.

This clonotype was recorded at least ten times. The chain employs TRBV11-2 and TRBJ2-2; tentatively, D is TRBD1 (7 bases). Germline V gene sequence: CDR1 SGHAT, CDR2 FQNNGV. The V end was cut by 4 bases, the J end by 4 bases, with 22 bases between. The CDR3 consists of 18 residues. The CDR3 nucleotides are TGTGCCAGCAGCTCACCGTCAGGGGGGACAGCGATCACCGGGGAGCTGTTTTTT. This codes for CASSSPSGGTAITGELFF.

Ten or more counts support this clonotype. V is TRBV9 and J is TRBJ1-5; D ambiguous. Germline CDR1 and CDR2: SGDLS and YYNGEE. V lost 0 bases and J 0 bases, leaving 7 bases between the germline ends. The CDR3 is 15 residues long. The CDR3 region has the DNA TGTGCCAGCAGCGTAGATCCTTATAGCAATCAGCCCCAGCATTTT. Protein sequence: CASSVDPYSNQPQHF.

V usage is TRBV2 and J usage is TRBJ1-1, with no clear D. Germline CDR1 SNHLY, CDR2 FYNNEI. The CDR3 runs 13 residues. V dropped 9 bases and J dropped 6 bases, with 17 bases sitting between them. As DNA, the CDR3 is TGTGCCAGTCAGGCGACTGGTATCGCTGAAGCTTTCTTT. This translates into CASQATGIAEAFF.

This clonotype was picked up a small number of times. The chain couples TRBV5-1 to TRBJ2-1; 9 bases are a match to TRBD2. Looked up from germline, CDR1 is SGHRS and CDR2 is YFSETQ. There are 15 residues in the CDR3. The V and J ends lost 4 bases and 4 bases, in that order; junction bases with no gene match: 6. CDR3 sequence (DNA): TGCGCCAGCAGCCAAAGACTAGCGGTATACAATGAGCAGTTCTTC. Translation: CASSQRLAVYNEQFF.

In regard to this clonotype: Without the conserved terminal phenylalanine or tryptophan, this CDR3 likely stems from a read error. Because the CDR3's place on the DNA is in doubt, the DNA is left out and the CDR3 is given as listed by TCRdb. The chain couples TRBV20-1 to TRBJ2-1. From germline, CDR1 is DFQATT and CDR2 SNEGSKA (reference sequence). The CDR3 sequence runs 8 residues, both termini included. CDR3 protein: CSARDSMV.

In this sample, this clonotype turned up many times. The rearrangement uses TRBV18 and TRBJ2-1, with 15 bases identical to TRBD2. Germline V gene data show CDR1 as KGHSH and CDR2 as LQKENI. This CDR3 region has 15 residues. V was pared by 2 bases and J by 8 bases, with 1 base of the junction left unmatched. In DNA form, the CDR3 reads TGTGCCAGCTCACCAGGACTAGCGGGAGGGGATGAGCAGTTCTTC. It specifies CASSPGLAGGDEQFF. Variable domain in full (rest from reference TRBV18 and TRBJ2-1): NAGVMQNPRHLVRRRGQEARLRCSPMKGHSHVYWYRQLPEEGLKFMVYLQKENIIDESGMPKERFSAEFPKEGPSILRIQQVVRGDSAAYFCASSPGLAGGDEQFFGPGTRLTVL.

This clonotype was found many times. This chain uses TRBV10-3 with TRBJ1-4, with D hard to call. The CDR3 is made up of 15 amino acids. The germline CDR1 and CDR2 sequences are ENHRY and SYGVKD. The V end was cut by 0 bases, the J end by 0 bases, with 5 bases between. CDR3 bases: TGTGCCATCAGTGAGTCGGGAACAACTAATGAAAAACTGTTTTTT. This codes for CAISESGTTNEKLFF.

This clonotype was seen a handful of times. The chain couples TRBV5-1 to TRBJ1-1, with D unclear. Germline CDR1 and CDR2: SGHRS and YFSETQ. The CDR3 extends over 14 amino acids. V was clipped by 4 bases and J by 1 base, with 11 bases between them. CDR3 sequence: CASSLDHGNTEAFF. In DNA form, the CDR3 reads TGCGCCAGCAGCCTAGATCACGGGAACACTGAAGCTTTCTTT.

CDR3: CASSPQRDGINYGYTF. In DNA form, the CDR3 reads TGTGCCAGCTCACCACAAAGGGACGGTATTAACTATGGCTACACCTTC. This chain uses TRBV18 with TRBJ1-2; D is possibly TRBD1 (5 bases). The CDR3 is made up of 16 amino acids. The germline V and J ends were trimmed by 1 base and 1 base, with 13 bases remaining between them. Germline V gives CDR1 KGHSH, CDR2 LQKENI.

CDR3 amino acids: CASSLARWQVNEKLFF. The CDR3 region has the DNA TGTGCCAGCAGTTTAGCGAGGTGGCAGGTTAATGAAAAACTGTTTTTT. The chain is built from TRBV12-3 or TRBV12-4 and TRBJ1-4; D ambiguous. Between the trimmed V and J ends, which lost 0 bases and 4 bases, there was a span of 12 bases. This CDR3 has 16 residues.

This clonotype appeared a few times. This chain links TRBV3-1 with TRBJ2-1; the match to TRBD2 covers 8 bases. The ends lost 2 bases at V and 6 bases at J; junction bases unmatched: 6. From germline, CDR1 is LGHDT and CDR2 YNNKEL (reference sequence). There are 15 residues in the CDR3. The CDR3 reads CASSQISGTSNEQFF. CDR3 nucleotides: TGTGCCAGCAGCCAAATTTCCGGGACTAGCAATGAGCAGTTCTTC.